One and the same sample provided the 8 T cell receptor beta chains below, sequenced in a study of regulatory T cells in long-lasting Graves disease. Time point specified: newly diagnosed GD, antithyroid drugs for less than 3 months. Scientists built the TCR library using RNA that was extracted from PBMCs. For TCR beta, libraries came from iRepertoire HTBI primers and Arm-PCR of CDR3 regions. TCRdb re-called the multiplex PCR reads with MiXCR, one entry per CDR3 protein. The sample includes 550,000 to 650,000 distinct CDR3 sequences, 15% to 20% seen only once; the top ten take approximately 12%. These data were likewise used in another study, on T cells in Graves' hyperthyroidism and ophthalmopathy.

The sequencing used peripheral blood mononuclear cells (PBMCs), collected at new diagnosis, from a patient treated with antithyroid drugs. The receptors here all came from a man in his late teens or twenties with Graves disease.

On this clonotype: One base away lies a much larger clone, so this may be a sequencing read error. CDR3 loop: CASSLATGNYGYTF. In nucleotides, the CDR3 is TGTGCCAGCAGCTTGGCGACAGGGAACTATGGCTACACCTTC. V is TRBV5-4 and J is TRBJ1-2; 7 bases agree with TRBD1. Germline V lookup: CDR1 SGHNT, CDR2 YYREEE (reference sequence). Trimming at V came to 0 bases and at J to 2 bases, leaving 1 base not matched to a gene. The CDR3 has 14 residues.

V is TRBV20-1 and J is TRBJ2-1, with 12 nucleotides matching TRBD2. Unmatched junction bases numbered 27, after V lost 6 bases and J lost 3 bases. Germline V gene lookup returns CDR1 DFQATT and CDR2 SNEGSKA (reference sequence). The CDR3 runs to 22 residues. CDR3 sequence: CSAARYSSGRAGTVGNYNEQFF. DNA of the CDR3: TGCAGTGCCGCTCGGTATTCTAGCGGGAGGGCCGGAACCGTCGGGAACTACAATGAGCAGTTCTTC.

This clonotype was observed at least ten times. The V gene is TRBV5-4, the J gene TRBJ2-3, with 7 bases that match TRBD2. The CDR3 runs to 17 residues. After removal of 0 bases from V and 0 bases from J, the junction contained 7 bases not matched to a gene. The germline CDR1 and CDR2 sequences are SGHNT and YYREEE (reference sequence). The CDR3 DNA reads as TGTGCCAGCAGCTTGGGGACGCCTAGCGGTAGCACAGATACGCAGTATTTT. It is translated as CASSLGTPSGSTDTQYF.

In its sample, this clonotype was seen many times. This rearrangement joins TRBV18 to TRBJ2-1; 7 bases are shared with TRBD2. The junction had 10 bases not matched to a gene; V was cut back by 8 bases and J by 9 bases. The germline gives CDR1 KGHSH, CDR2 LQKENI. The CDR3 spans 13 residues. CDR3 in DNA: TGTGCCAGCCCTTATAGCGGGTTCGGTGAGCAGTTCTTC. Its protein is CASPYSGFGEQFF.

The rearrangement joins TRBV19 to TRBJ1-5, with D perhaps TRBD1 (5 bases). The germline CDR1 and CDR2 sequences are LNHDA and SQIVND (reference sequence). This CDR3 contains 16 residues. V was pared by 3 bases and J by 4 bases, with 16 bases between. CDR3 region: CASSIWDLYRNQPQHF. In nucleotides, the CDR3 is TGTGCCAGTAGTATTTGGGACCTCTACCGAAATCAGCCCCAGCATTTT. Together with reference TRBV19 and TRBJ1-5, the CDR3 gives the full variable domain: DGGITQSPKYLFRKEGQNVTLSCEQNLNHDAMYWYRQDPGQGLRLIYYSQIVNDFQKGDIAEGYSVSREKKESFPLTVTSAQKNPTAFYLCASSIWDLYRNQPQHFGDGTRLSIL.

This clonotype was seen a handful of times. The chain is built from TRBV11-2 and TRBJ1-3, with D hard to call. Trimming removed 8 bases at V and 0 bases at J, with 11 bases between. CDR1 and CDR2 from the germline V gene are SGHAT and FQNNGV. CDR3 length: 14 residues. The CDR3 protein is CASALRGSGNTIYF. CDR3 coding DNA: TGTGCCAGCGCTCTACGGGGCTCTGGAAACACCATATATTTT.

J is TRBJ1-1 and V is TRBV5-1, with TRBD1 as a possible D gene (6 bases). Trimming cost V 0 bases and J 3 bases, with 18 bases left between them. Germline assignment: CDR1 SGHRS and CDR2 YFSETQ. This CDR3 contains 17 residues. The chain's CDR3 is CASSLGRGIRADTEAFF. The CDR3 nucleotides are TGCGCCAGCAGCTTGGGGAGGGGGATACGTGCGGACACTGAAGCTTTCTTT.

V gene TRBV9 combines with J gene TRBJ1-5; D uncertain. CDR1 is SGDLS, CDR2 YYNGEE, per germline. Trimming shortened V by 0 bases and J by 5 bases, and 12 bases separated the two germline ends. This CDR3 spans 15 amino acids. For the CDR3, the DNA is TGTGCCAGCAGCGTAGACGACCGGCTAGATCAGCCCCAGCATTTT. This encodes CASSVDDRLDQPQHF.